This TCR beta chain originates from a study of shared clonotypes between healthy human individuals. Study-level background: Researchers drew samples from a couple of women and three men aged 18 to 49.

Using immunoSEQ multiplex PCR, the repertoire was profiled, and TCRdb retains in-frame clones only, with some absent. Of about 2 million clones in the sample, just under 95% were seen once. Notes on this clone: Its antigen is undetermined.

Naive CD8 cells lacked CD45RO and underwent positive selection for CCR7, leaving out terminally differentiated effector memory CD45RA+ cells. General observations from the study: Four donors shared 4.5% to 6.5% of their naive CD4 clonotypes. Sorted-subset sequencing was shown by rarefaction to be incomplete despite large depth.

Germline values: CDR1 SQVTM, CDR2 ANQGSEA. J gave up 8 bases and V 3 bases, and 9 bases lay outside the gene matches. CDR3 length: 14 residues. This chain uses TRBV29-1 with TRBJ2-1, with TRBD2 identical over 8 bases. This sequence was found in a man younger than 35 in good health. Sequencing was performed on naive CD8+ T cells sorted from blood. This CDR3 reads CSVDTGTRVHEQFF. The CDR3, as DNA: TGCAGCGTTGATACCGGGACTAGAGTCCATGAGCAGTTCTTC.